The rows below give T cell receptor beta chains drawn from one sample of a study of early T cells in non-severe SARS-CoV-2 infection. TCRdb ran MiXCR on the 5' RACE reads and lists one entry per CDR3 protein. The sample lists about 77,000 distinct CDR3 sequences, around 5% occurring once. Here the sequenced sample was whole blood, taken at baseline. The receptors stem from an adult who was a healthcare worker with PCR-confirmed SARS-CoV-2 infection or an uninfected control (not recorded which). CDR3s include the opening cysteine and the closing phenylalanine or tryptophan. The order of the fields is clone size, V gene, J gene, D gene, CDR3 length, CDR3 protein, CDR3 DNA. The D gene is left open where the match is weak. A row's size may be missing; if present it is once, few, many or a size class.

.	TRBV27	TRBJ2-6	.	15	CASSPGFSGANVLTF	TGTGCCAGCAGCCCGGGGTTCTCTGGGGCCAACGTCCTGACTTTC
many	TRBV7-3	TRBJ2-3	TRBD1	14	CASSLTGGADTQYF	TGTGCCAGCAGCTTAACAGGGGGCGCAGATACGCAGTATTTT
few	TRBV6-4	TRBJ2-7	.	14	CASKMGFGPYEQYF	TGTGCCAGCAAAATGGGTTTCGGCCCCTACGAGCAGTACTTC
many	TRBV29-1	TRBJ2-7	.	11	CSARFNYEQYF	TGCAGCGCTCGATTCAACTACGAGCAGTACTTC
many	TRBV7-9	TRBJ2-3	.	16	CASRGDRGSRTDTQYF	TGTGCCAGCAGAGGAGATAGGGGGTCTCGCACAGATACGCAGTATTTT
many	TRBV12-3/TRBV12-4	TRBJ1-1	.	13	CASSFAQDIGAFF	TGTGCCAGCAGTTTCGCTCAGGATATCGGAGCTTTCTTT
.	TRBV7-9	TRBJ2-6	.	17	CASSLSGGPSGANVLTF	TGTGCCAGCAGCCTGAGTGGCGGCCCCTCTGGGGCCAACGTCCTGACTTTC
many	TRBV7-2	TRBJ2-1	.	15	CASSWDNRGYNEQFF	TGTGCCAGCAGCTGGGATAATAGGGGTTACAATGAGCAGTTCTTC
many	TRBV6-5	TRBJ1-2	TRBD1	15	CASSSGTAANYGYTF	TGTGCCAGCAGTTCCGGGACAGCAGCTAACTATGGCTACACCTTC
many	TRBV19	TRBJ2-3	.	13	CASRDTSTDTQYF	TGTGCCAGTCGGGACACTAGCACAGATACGCAGTATTTT
many	TRBV18	TRBJ1-2	.	16	CASSPSQGGYNYGYTF	TGTGCCAGCTCACCATCCCAGGGCGGATATAACTATGGCTACACCTTC
.	TRBV20-1	TRBJ2-7	TRBD1	15	CSAQEGGTGKNEQYF	TGCAGTGCCCAAGAGGGGGGGACAGGGAAAAACGAGCAGTACTTC
few	TRBV9	TRBJ1-4	.	15	CASSSRQSTNEKLFF	TGTGCCAGCAGCTCGCGACAGTCAACTAATGAAAAACTGTTTTTT
few	TRBV18	TRBJ2-3	TRBD2	16	CASSPASGVSTDTQYF	TGTGCCAGCTCACCAGCTAGCGGGGTCAGCACAGATACGCAGTATTTT
many	TRBV9	TRBJ1-2	TRBD1	16	CASSTGSGTGLYGYTF	TGTGCCAGCAGCACGGGATCCGGGACAGGGCTCTACGGCTACACCTTC
few	TRBV25-1	TRBJ2-7	.	17	CASSDLGRLGSSYEQYF	TGTGCCAGCAGTGATCTCGGACGGTTAGGTAGCTCCTACGAGCAGTACTTC
.	TRBV10-3	TRBJ1-1	.	14	CAISVSGAGTEAFF	TGTGCCATCAGTGTGTCGGGGGCGGGCACTGAAGCTTTCTTT
many	TRBV25-1	TRBJ2-1	.	14	CASSPGEFYNEQFF	TGTGCCAGCAGTCCGGGGGAATTCTACAATGAGCAGTTCTTC
few	TRBV7-7	TRBJ2-7	.	13	CASSLQAGYEQYF	TGTGCCAGCAGCTTACAGGCGGGCTACGAGCAGTACTTC
.	TRBV12-3/TRBV12-4	TRBJ1-1	.	12	CASSFSSGEAFF	TGTGCCAGCAGTTTCTCCTCAGGGGAAGCTTTCTTT
.	TRBV9	TRBJ1-1	.	14	CASSEALTVNEAFF	TGTGCCAGCAGCGAGGCCCTAACGGTCAATGAAGCTTTCTTT
.	TRBV11-3	TRBJ2-1	.	13	CATKPPDDNEQFF	TGTGCCACCAAGCCCCCGGACGACAATGAGCAGTTCTTC
many	TRBV29-1	TRBJ1-5	.	13	CSAGGAGDQPQHF	TGCAGCGCCGGGGGTGCAGGGGATCAGCCCCAGCATTTT
many	TRBV20-1	TRBJ1-1	.	14	CSAKGPIGGTEAFF	TGCAGTGCAAAGGGGCCTATAGGGGGAACTGAAGCTTTCTTT
many	TRBV7-9	TRBJ2-7	.	14	CASSVLEGVYEQYF	TGTGCCAGCAGCGTTCTGGAGGGGGTCTACGAGCAGTACTTC